What follows are 27 T cell receptor beta chains derived from one specimen sequenced in a study of beta chain features in type 1 diabetes. Study results and limitations: Moderate but significant shortening of TCRB CDR3s was recorded in all four CD4+ subsets from Type 1 diabetes patients.

These receptors are not linked to any known antigen. Every bit of the isolated RNA underwent reverse transcription, so sequencing read expressed TCRB transcripts. Libraries were prepared by immunoSEQ multiplex PCR; TCRdb keeps only in-frame clonotypes and omits some of them. The sample consists of some 350,000 clones, roughly 12% of them appearing once. Specimen: naive CD4+ T cells from blood. The receptors stem from a woman younger than 35 with type 1 diabetes.

This clone was counted between two and nine times. This chain connects TRBV5-1 to TRBJ2-1; 8 bases map to TRBD2. Germline values: CDR1 SGHRS, CDR2 YFSETQ. Trimming at V came to 2 bases and at J to 5 bases, leaving 6 bases not matched to a gene. The CDR3 totals 15 residues. The DNA for the CDR3 is TGCGCCAGCAGCTTCCTAGCGGGTCTAAACAATGAGCAGTTCTTC. This translates into CASSFLAGLNNEQFF. Complete variable domain (other parts from reference TRBV5-1 and TRBJ2-1): KAGVTQTPRYLIKTRGQQVTLSCSPISGHRSVSWYQQTPGQGLQFLFEYFSETQRNKGNFPGRFSGRQFSNSRSEMNVSTLELGDSALYLCASSFLAGLNNEQFFGPGTRLTVL.

This clone has a handful of counts. The chain is built from TRBV4-1 and TRBJ2-3, with 11 bases aligning to TRBD1. Germline loops: CDR1 MGHRA, CDR2 YSYEKL. The CDR3 covers 17 residues. V shed 3 bases, J shed 3 bases, and the junction held 8 bases outside the gene matches. CDR3 sequence: CASSHPPRDRGTDTQYF. The DNA of the CDR3 is TGCGCCAGCAGCCATCCTCCCCGGGACAGGGGGACAGATACGCAGTATTTT.

This chain uses TRBV6-4 with TRBJ2-1; 7 positions match TRBD1. The CDR3 has 15 residues. Germline V gives CDR1 MRHNA, CDR2 SNTAGT. The junction had 11 bases not matched to a gene; V was cut back by 6 bases and J by 6 bases. The CDR3 loop reads CASSTGALGGNEQFF. The CDR3 coding sequence is TGTGCCAGCAGCACAGGGGCCTTAGGGGGCAATGAGCAGTTCTTC.

The chain links TRBV14 to TRBJ2-5; D remains ambiguous. Germline-derived CDR1 and CDR2 are SGHDN and FVKESK. There are 14 residues in the CDR3. The V end was cut by 3 bases, the J end by 1 base, with 9 bases between. The CDR3 loop is CASSQRIIQETQYF. In DNA form, the CDR3 reads TGTGCCAGCAGCCAGCGGATAATCCAAGAGACCCAGTACTTC.

This chain links TRBV2 with TRBJ2-7, with D hard to call. The V gene's germline CDR1 is SNHLY and CDR2 FYNNEI. The CDR3 is made up of 11 amino acids. V lost 7 bases, J lost 3 bases, and 7 bases lay in between. The CDR3 is CASTLFYEQYF. The CDR3 coding sequence is TGTGCCAGCACCCTATTCTACGAGCAGTACTTC. The whole variable domain, remainder taken from reference TRBV2 and TRBJ2-7, is EPEVTQTPSHQVTQMGQEVILRCVPISNHLYFYWYRQILGQKVEFLVSFYNNEISEKSEIFDDQFSVERPDGSNFTLKIRSTKLEDSAMYFCASTLFYEQYFGPGTRLTVT.

This clone showed up many times. CDR3 region: CASSGTYNEQFF. The CDR3 coding sequence is TGTGCCAGTAGCGGGACTTACAATGAGCAGTTCTTC. This chain uses TRBV19 with TRBJ2-1; weak D call: TRBD2 (6 bases). The CDR3 sequence is 12 residues long. V was cut by 6 bases and J by 4 bases, with 7 bases left in between. CDR1 and CDR2 from the germline V gene are LNHDA and SQIVND (reference sequence).

This clone has just a few counts. The rearrangement uses TRBV10-3 and TRBJ1-2; D perhaps matches TRBD1 (5 bases). This CDR3 is built from 12 residues. Germline values: CDR1 ENHRY, CDR2 SYGVKD. Trimming pared 10 bases from V and 4 bases from J, leaving 13 bases between. Here the CDR3 DNA reads TGTGCCACTTCAACAGGTCGCTATGGCTACACCTTC. This codes for CATSTGRYGYTF.

V is TRBV5-1 and J is TRBJ2-7, with a tentative D call TRBD1 (5 bases). Deletions cut 0 bases from V and 5 bases from J, with 15 bases between. The CDR3 is 15 amino acids. Germline V gene lookup returns CDR1 SGHRS and CDR2 YFSETQ. Here the CDR3 reads CASSLEWGARDEQYF. CDR3 bases: TGCGCCAGCAGCTTGGAGTGGGGCGCTCGCGACGAGCAGTACTTC.

This chain connects TRBV28 to TRBJ2-1; 11 nucleotides line up with TRBD1. After removal of 5 bases from V and 7 bases from J, the junction contained 7 bases not matched to a gene. From germline, CDR1 is MDHEN and CDR2 SYDVKM. The CDR3 has 15 amino acids. CDR3 in DNA: TGTGCCAGCAGTGAGGGACAGGGGGGTTCGAATGAGCAGTTCTTC. Translation: CASSEGQGGSNEQFF.

The V call is TRBV5-1, the J call TRBJ1-4; D remains unclear. Germline assignment: CDR1 SGHRS and CDR2 YFSETQ. V lost 1 base and J 5 bases, leaving 9 bases between the germline ends. The CDR3 sequence is 14 residues long. The CDR3 protein is CASSLLAENEKLFF. Here the CDR3 DNA reads TGCGCCAGCAGCTTGTTAGCCGAAAATGAAAAACTGTTTTTT.

The rearrangement links TRBV13 to TRBJ2-7, with D perhaps TRBD1 (6 bases). Trimming removed 5 bases from V and 5 bases from J, with 22 bases in between. CDR1 and CDR2 from the germline V gene are PRHDT and FYEKMQ (reference sequence). CDR3 length equals 16 residues. The CDR3 loop is CASSPRPTGGLNEQYF. In DNA, the CDR3 is TGTGCCAGCAGCCCCCGGCCGACAGGCGGGTTGAACGAGCAGTACTTC. The whole variable domain, remainder taken from reference TRBV13 and TRBJ2-7, is AAGVIQSPRHLIKEKRETATLKCYPIPRHDTVYWYQQGPGQDPQFLISFYEKMQSDKGSIPDRFSAQQFSDYHSELNMSSLELGDSALYFCASSPRPTGGLNEQYFGPGTRLTVT.

The chain links TRBV19 to TRBJ1-5; 9 nucleotides line up with TRBD1. The CDR3 runs to 16 residues. Per germline, CDR1 LNHDA and CDR2 SQIVND (reference sequence). V shed 6 bases, J shed 3 bases, and the junction held 9 bases outside the gene matches. The CDR3, as DNA: TGTGCCAGTAGAGGGGCGGACAGGGGATACAATCAGCCCCAGCATTTT. Protein sequence: CASRGADRGYNQPQHF.

The J gene is TRBJ2-3, the V gene TRBV6-5; D is perhaps TRBD2 (5 bases). The germline gives CDR1 MNHEY, CDR2 SVGAGI. Deletions cut 2 bases from V and 4 bases from J, with 16 bases between. The length of the CDR3 is 16 residues. In DNA form, the CDR3 reads TGTGCCAGCAGTTACGCGAGGGATCCTTCCCCAGATACGCAGTATTTT. Translating it yields CASSYARDPSPDTQYF.

Comments on this clone: The same CDR3 can be traced to other DNA sequences in this sample. CDR3 protein: CASSYGGETQYF. The CDR3 coding sequence is TGTGCCAGCAGTTACGGAGGAGAGACCCAGTACTTC. The chain has TRBV6-6 and TRBJ2-5, with TRBD2 as a possible D gene (5 bases). Germline-derived CDR1 and CDR2 are MNHNY and SVGAGI (reference sequence). The CDR3 runs to 12 residues. Trimming pared 2 bases from V and 4 bases from J, leaving 5 bases between.

For this clone: The sample contains more than one DNA sequence encoding this CDR3. This chain links TRBV30 with TRBJ2-3; D remains unclear. The ends were cut back, 0 bases at V and 3 bases at J, with 4 bases in the middle. The germline gives CDR1 GTSNPN, CDR2 SVGIG (reference sequence). This CDR3 is built from 12 residues. CDR3 sequence (DNA): TGTGCCTGGAGTGTATTAACAGATACGCAGTATTTT. This translates into CAWSVLTDTQYF.

This clone was counted at least ten times. In DNA, the CDR3 is TGCAGCAAGTGGGACTACCAAGAGACCCAGTACTTC. Translated: CSKWDYQETQYF. The chain combines TRBV29-1 with TRBJ2-5; D might be TRBD2 (6 bases). Germline V gene data show CDR1 as SQVTM and CDR2 as ANQGSEA. This CDR3 has 12 amino acids. Between the trimmed V and J ends, which lost 8 bases and 0 bases, there was a span of 10 bases. The variable domain in full, completed from reference TRBV29-1 and TRBJ2-5, reads SAVISQKPSRDICQRGTSLTIQCQVDSQVTMMFWYRQQPGQSLTLIATANQGSEATYESGFVIDKFPISRPNLTFSTLTVSNMSPEDSSIYLCSKWDYQETQYFGPGTRLLVL.

This chain joins TRBV20-1 and TRBJ2-3; D remains unclear. The CDR3 loop spans 10 amino acids. The V gene lost 2 bases and the J gene lost 6 bases, with 3 bases spanning the gap. Per germline, CDR1 DFQATT and CDR2 SNEGSKA (reference sequence). The CDR3: CSARTDTQYF. The CDR3 DNA reads as TGCAGTGCTAGAACTGATACGCAGTATTTT.

The rearrangement links TRBV12-5 to TRBJ2-7, with TRBD1 as a possible D gene (5 bases). The V gene's germline CDR1 is LGHNT and CDR2 FRNRAP. The V gene lost 1 base and the J gene lost 7 bases, with 8 bases spanning the gap. This CDR3 is built from 12 residues. The CDR3 here is CASGLDRTEQYF. In DNA, the CDR3 is TGTGCTAGTGGTTTGGATCGGACAGAGCAGTACTTC.

The chain recombines TRBV19 with TRBJ2-7; a weak D match, TRBD1 (6 bases). Trimming stripped 3 bases from V and 0 bases from J, with 18 bases between. The CDR3 extends over 17 amino acids. Per germline, CDR1 LNHDA and CDR2 SQIVND (reference sequence). The CDR3: CASSMVPRQVNSYEQYF. The CDR3 nucleotides are TGTGCCAGTAGTATGGTCCCGAGACAGGTAAACTCCTACGAGCAGTACTTC. Combining the CDR3 with reference TRBV19 and TRBJ2-7 gives the whole variable domain DGGITQSPKYLFRKEGQNVTLSCEQNLNHDAMYWYRQDPGQGLRLIYYSQIVNDFQKGDIAEGYSVSREKKESFPLTVTSAQKNPTAFYLCASSMVPRQVNSYEQYFGPGTRLTVT.

The chain joins TRBV29-1 to TRBJ2-7; 7 bases are shared with TRBD1. J lost 2 bases, V lost 4 bases, and 8 bases had no gene match. Germline CDR1 SQVTM, CDR2 ANQGSEA. The CDR3 has 14 amino acids. CDR3 bases: TGCAGCGTTGTTTCCCGGGACAGACCCTACGAGCAGTACTTC. It yields the protein CSVVSRDRPYEQYF.

This clone was seen more than once but under ten times. V usage is TRBV7-9 and J usage is TRBJ2-3; D remains unclear. Trimming took off 2 bases at V and 6 bases at J, with 9 bases between the two ends. This CDR3 has 13 residues. Germline CDR1 SEHNR, CDR2 FQNEAQ (reference sequence). CDR3 bases: TGTGCCAGCAGCTTACGTTCGGAGGATACGCAGTATTTT. Its translation is CASSLRSEDTQYF.

This clone was counted a few times. V and J are TRBV19 and TRBJ2-3; TRBD2 matches at 10 bases. After removal of 6 bases from V and 3 bases from J, the junction contained 9 bases not matched to a gene. The CDR3 totals 16 residues. Germline V gene sequence: CDR1 LNHDA, CDR2 SQIVND (reference sequence). This CDR3 reads CASSQGRTSGTDTQYF. CDR3 nucleotide sequence: TGTGCCAGTAGCCAAGGAAGGACTAGCGGAACAGATACGCAGTATTTT.

V is TRBV5-4 and J is TRBJ2-5; 7 nucleotides match TRBD1. From germline, CDR1 is SGHNT and CDR2 YYREEE (reference sequence). The CDR3 totals 16 residues. With 2 bases clipped from V and 3 bases from J, the junction kept 10 bases outside the gene matches. The CDR3 protein is CASSLISTGRKETQYF. The CDR3 DNA follows: TGTGCCAGCAGCTTAATATCGACAGGGCGCAAAGAGACCCAGTACTTC.

This clone was detected only a few times. V usage is TRBV4-1 and J usage is TRBJ2-3; 7 positions agree with TRBD2. The CDR3 is 18 amino acids. V lost 2 bases, J lost 2 bases, and 13 bases stayed unmatched. Looked up from germline, CDR1 is MGHRA and CDR2 is YSYEKL. CDR3 bases: TGCGCCAGCAGCCAAAGTGCCCATAACGGGGGGTTCACAGATACGCAGTATTTT. Translation: CASSQSAHNGGFTDTQYF.

The chain carries TRBV27 and TRBJ1-1; no firm D call. Per the germline V gene, CDR1 is MNHEY and CDR2 is SMNVEV (reference sequence). The CDR3 spans 15 residues. The ends were cut back, 2 bases at V and 2 bases at J, with 12 bases in the middle. The CDR3 DNA is TGTGCCAGCAGTTTAACGTTTCCAGGAAACACTGAAGCTTTCTTT. Encoded protein: CASSLTFPGNTEAFF.

This chain's CDR3 is CASSYRLAGALYEQYF. CDR3 in DNA: TGTGCCAGCAGCTACCGACTAGCGGGAGCCCTCTACGAGCAGTACTTC. V usage is TRBV7-2 and J usage is TRBJ2-7, with TRBD2 identical over 12 bases. The CDR3 extends over 16 amino acids. After removal of 4 bases from V and 3 bases from J, the junction contained 7 bases not matched to a gene. CDR1 is SGHTA and CDR2 is FQGNSA in the germline V gene.

The chain employs TRBV11-2 and TRBJ2-7, with D possibly TRBD1 on 6 matching bases. V lost 4 bases and J lost 4, with 20 bases in between. Germline V lookup: CDR1 SGHAT, CDR2 FQNNGV. The CDR3 loop spans 16 amino acids. The CDR3 reads CASSSLVGSGVYEQYV. The CDR3 region has the DNA TGTGCCAGCAGCTCTTTGGTAGGATCAGGGGTATACGAGCAGTACGTC.